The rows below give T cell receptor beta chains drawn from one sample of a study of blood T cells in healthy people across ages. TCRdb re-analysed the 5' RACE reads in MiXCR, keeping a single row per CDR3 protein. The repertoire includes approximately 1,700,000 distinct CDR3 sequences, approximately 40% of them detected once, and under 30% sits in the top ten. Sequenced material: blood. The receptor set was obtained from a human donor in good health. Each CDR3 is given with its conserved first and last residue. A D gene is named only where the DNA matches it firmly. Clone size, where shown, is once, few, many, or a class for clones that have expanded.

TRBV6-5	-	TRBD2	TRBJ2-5	TGTGCCAGCACTGCGTCCCGGGGGGTAGAGACCCAGTACTTC	CASTASRGVETQYF
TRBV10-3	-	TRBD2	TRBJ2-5	TGTGCCATCAGTGAAAACGAGGCGGGGGGACCGCGGGAGACCCAGTACTTC	CAISENEAGGPRETQYF
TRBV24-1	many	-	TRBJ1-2	TGTGCCACCAGTGATTTCTATGGCTACACCTTC	CATSDFYGYTF
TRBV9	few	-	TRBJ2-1	TGTGCCAGCAGCGTAGTTGGACGGGACGAGCAGTTCTTC	CASSVVGRDEQFF
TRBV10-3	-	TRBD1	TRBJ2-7	TGTGCCATCAGTAAAGGTCAGGGGGCGTCGATCTCCTACGAGCAGTACTTC	CAISKGQGASISYEQYF
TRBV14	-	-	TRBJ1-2	TGTGCCAGCAGCCGAGGTCCACTAGACAGGATAGTCCTCACCAACTATGGCTACACCTTC	CASSRGPLDRIVLTNYGYTF
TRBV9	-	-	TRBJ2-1	TGTGCCAGCAGCGGACGAACTAGCTTGAGGGAGGATGAGCAGTTCTTC	CASSGRTSLREDEQFF
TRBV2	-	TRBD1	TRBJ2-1	TGTGCCAGCAGTCTGTACGTTGGGACAGGGGGCGCCGGTTCCTACAATGAGCAGTTCTTC	CASSLYVGTGGAGSYNEQFF
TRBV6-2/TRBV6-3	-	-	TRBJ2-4	TGTGCCAGCAGTGGAACAGGCGGGCTCGACTACGGGCAGTACTTC	CASSGTGGLDYGQYF
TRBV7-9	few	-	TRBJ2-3	TGTGCCAGCAGCTTTGTCAACAGGATTGAAATAGCGCAGTATTTT	CASSFVNRIEIAQYF
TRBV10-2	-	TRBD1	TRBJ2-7	TGCGCCAGCAGTGAAATCCCCAGAACAGGGGGCCTAACCTACGAGCAGTACTTC	CASSEIPRTGGLTYEQYF
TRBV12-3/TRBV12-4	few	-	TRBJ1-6	TGTGCCAGCATCACAGACAGCCTAAATTCACCCCTCCACTTT	CASITDSLNSPLHF
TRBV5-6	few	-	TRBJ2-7	TGTGCCAGCAGCTTGATTTGGGACCGGAGTTACGAGCAGTACTTC	CASSLIWDRSYEQYF
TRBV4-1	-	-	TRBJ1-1	TGCGCCAGCAGGGGGCTATTATGGAACACTGAAGCTTTCTTT	CASRGLLWNTEAFF
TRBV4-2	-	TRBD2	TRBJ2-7	TGTGCCAGCAGCCAGGGACTAGTCGATGAGCAGTACTTC	CASSQGLVDEQYF
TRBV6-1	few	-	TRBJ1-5	TGTGCCAGCAGTGAAGGGTTACGATCCGATCGGCCCCAGCATTTT	CASSEGLRSDRPQHF
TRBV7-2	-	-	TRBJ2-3	TGTGCCAGCAGCTCCATAGCGGCCACAGATACGCAGTATTTT	CASSSIAATDTQYF
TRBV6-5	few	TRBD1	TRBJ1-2	TGTGCCAGCAGTTACTCCGAAGGGGGCGAGTATGGCTACACCTTC	CASSYSEGGEYGYTF
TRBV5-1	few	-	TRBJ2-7	TGCGCCAGCAGCTTGGTCTCTGAGAGTGGCGAGCAGTACTTC	CASSLVSESGEQYF
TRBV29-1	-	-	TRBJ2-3	TGCAGCACGGCGGGGGGACAGGGTGCAGATACGCAGTATTTT	CSTAGGQGADTQYF
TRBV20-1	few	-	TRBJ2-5	TGCAGTGCTAGAGATCACGGGTCAGGCCCTAGGGGGGAGCAGTACTTC	CSARDHGSGPRGEQYF
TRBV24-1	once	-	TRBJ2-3	TGTGCCACCAGAGGGACTTACACAGATACGCAGTATTTT	CATRGTYTDTQYF
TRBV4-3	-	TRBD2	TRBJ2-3	TGCGCCAGCAGCCAATCTTACGGGGGGGTGAATGAAGATACGCAGTATTTT	CASSQSYGGVNEDTQYF
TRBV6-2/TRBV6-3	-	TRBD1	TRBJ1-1	TGTGCCAGCCGCGGGACAGGGATGGCCACTGAAGCTTTCTTT	CASRGTGMATEAFF
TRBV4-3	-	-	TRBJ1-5	TGCGCCAGCGGAGAGGGGACCCACAATCAGCCCCAGCATTTT	CASGEGTHNQPQHF